This T cell receptor beta chain was identified in a study of cytomegalovirus exposure and HLA in healthy donors. The PCR had 60 Vbeta and 13 Jbeta primers. Clones were sequenced by immunoSEQ multiplex PCR, and TCRdb holds only the in-frame ones, with some missing. The table records around 170,000 clones, approximately 81% of them present only once. Deletions cut 4 bases from V and 0 bases from J, with 10 bases between. CDR1 and CDR2 (germline): SGHDT, YYEEEE. CDR3 length equals 14 residues. The TCR comes from a man aged 45-65 years in good health and CMV-seronegative. The chain combines TRBV5-6 with TRBJ2-5, with D unclear. The source material was PBMCs. The DNA of the CDR3 is TGTGCCAGCAGCCCAGGCCCAGACCAAGAGACCCAGTACTTC. As protein: CASSPGPDQETQYF.